This is a list of T cell receptor beta chains from one sample in a study of blood T cell repertoires in COVID-19. Some clones are missing from TCRdb's copy, which holds only in-frame ones; the method was immunoSEQ multiplex PCR. The data contain 350,000 or so clones, 89% of them seen just once; the ten biggest clones take up roughly 4%. The source material was peripheral blood. The receptors were gathered from a woman aged 60-70 years with COVID-19, enrolled during active disease. CDR3s include the opening cysteine and the closing phenylalanine or tryptophan. Each record gives: J gene, D gene, V gene, clone size, CDR3 DNA, CDR3 protein. D genes are given only for firm matches. The size field is filled for only some rows; it gives once, few, many or a size class.

j_call: TRBJ1-6
d_call: -
v_call: TRBV15
clone_size: -
cdr3_nt: TGTGCCACCAGCAGAGATCAGGTCTTCCCAGAGTATTCACCCCTCCACTTT
cdr3_aa: CATSRDQVFPEYSPLHF

j_call: TRBJ1-1
d_call: TRBD1
v_call: TRBV18
clone_size: -
cdr3_nt: TGTGCCAGCTCACCACTACCGGGACAGGGGTCTAGAACCCGTGAAGCTTTCTTT
cdr3_aa: CASSPLPGQGSRTREAFF

j_call: TRBJ2-3
d_call: TRBD2
v_call: TRBV5-1
clone_size: -
cdr3_nt: TGCGCCAGCAGCTTGGCCGGACTAGCGGTTTCCTTCACAGATACGCAGTATTTT
cdr3_aa: CASSLAGLAVSFTDTQYF

j_call: TRBJ1-6
d_call: TRBD1
v_call: TRBV12-5
clone_size: -
cdr3_nt: TGTGCTAGTGGCAGCGGACAGGCTAATTCACCCCTCCACTTT
cdr3_aa: CASGSGQANSPLHF

j_call: TRBJ2-5
d_call: TRBD2
v_call: TRBV7-9
clone_size: -
cdr3_nt: TGTGCCAGCAGCACTGAAGGCGGGGGTAGAGAGACCCAGTACTTC
cdr3_aa: CASSTEGGGRETQYF

j_call: TRBJ1-2
d_call: -
v_call: TRBV30
clone_size: few
cdr3_nt: TGTGCCTGGAGCCCGGGCGGGGCGGCGAGCGGCTACACCTTC
cdr3_aa: CAWSPGGAASGYTF

j_call: TRBJ1-4
d_call: TRBD1
v_call: TRBV18
clone_size: -
cdr3_nt: TGTGCCAGCTCACCACCTGACAGGGGGCCTGAAAAACTGTTTTTT
cdr3_aa: CASSPPDRGPEKLFF

j_call: TRBJ1-4
d_call: -
v_call: TRBV3-1/TRBV3-2
clone_size: -
cdr3_nt: TGTGCCAGCAGCCAAGCCCCCCCTGGGGGGCTGTTTTTT
cdr3_aa: CASSQAPPGGLFF

j_call: TRBJ1-2
d_call: -
v_call: TRBV19
clone_size: -
cdr3_nt: TGTGCCAGTAGTATCCTGACAGGAAACTATGGCTACACCTTC
cdr3_aa: CASSILTGNYGYTF

j_call: TRBJ1-5
d_call: -
v_call: TRBV12-3/TRBV12-4
clone_size: -
cdr3_nt: TGTGCCAGCAGAGATTTAGGCAATCAGCCCCAGCATTTT
cdr3_aa: CASRDLGNQPQHF

j_call: TRBJ2-4
d_call: -
v_call: TRBV5-8
clone_size: once
cdr3_nt: TGTGCCAGCAGCTCCCGGGTCCTAATTACTGCTGCCAAAAACATTCAGTACTTC
cdr3_aa: CASSSRVLITAAKNIQYF

j_call: TRBJ1-4
d_call: TRBD1
v_call: TRBV5-1
clone_size: -
cdr3_nt: TGCGCCAGCAGCTTATGGACAGGGAATGAAAAACTGTTTTTT
cdr3_aa: CASSLWTGNEKLFF

j_call: TRBJ1-1
d_call: -
v_call: TRBV4-2
clone_size: once
cdr3_nt: TGTGCCAGCAGCCCGCGTGCGGCTGAAGCTTTCTTT
cdr3_aa: CASSPRAAEAFF

j_call: TRBJ1-2
d_call: TRBD1
v_call: TRBV19
clone_size: -
cdr3_nt: TGTGCCAGTAAGATCGGGACAGGGGGCAACTATGGCTACACCTTC
cdr3_aa: CASKIGTGGNYGYTF

j_call: TRBJ1-5
d_call: -
v_call: TRBV7-2
clone_size: -
cdr3_nt: TGTGCCAGCAGCTTCGGTAATCAGCCCCAGCATTTT
cdr3_aa: CASSFGNQPQHF

j_call: TRBJ1-4
d_call: -
v_call: TRBV5-5
clone_size: -
cdr3_nt: TGTGCCAGCAGCTCCCGCGGATTGGATAATGAAAAACTGTTTTTT
cdr3_aa: CASSSRGLDNEKLFF

j_call: TRBJ2-7
d_call: TRBD2
v_call: TRBV4-1
clone_size: -
cdr3_nt: TGCGCCAGCAGCCCGTTGACTAGCGGGAGAGGGGAGCAGTACTTC
cdr3_aa: CASSPLTSGRGEQYF

j_call: TRBJ2-1
d_call: -
v_call: TRBV29-1
clone_size: -
cdr3_nt: TGCAGCGCCGACAGGAGCTCCTACAATGAGCAGTTCTTC
cdr3_aa: CSADRSSYNEQFF

j_call: TRBJ1-6
d_call: -
v_call: TRBV5-1
clone_size: -
cdr3_nt: TGCGCCAGCAGCCCGGAGCTGGGTCATAATTCACCCCTCCACTTT
cdr3_aa: CASSPELGHNSPLHF

j_call: TRBJ2-3
d_call: TRBD1
v_call: TRBV28
clone_size: -
cdr3_nt: TGTGCCAGCAGTTGGACAGGGGGCGCGGGTATAACAGATACGCAGTATTTT
cdr3_aa: CASSWTGGAGITDTQYF

j_call: TRBJ1-5
d_call: -
v_call: TRBV7-8
clone_size: -
cdr3_nt: TGTGCCAGCAGCACCAGGGGTGCTCAGCCCCAGCATTTT
cdr3_aa: CASSTRGAQPQHF

j_call: TRBJ1-5
d_call: TRBD1
v_call: TRBV19
clone_size: -
cdr3_nt: TGTGCCAGTAGCAAAACCACCAGTCCGGGGACAGGGGGAGCCAATCAGCCCCAGCATTTT
cdr3_aa: CASSKTTSPGTGGANQPQHF

j_call: TRBJ2-7
d_call: -
v_call: TRBV5-1
clone_size: -
cdr3_nt: TGCGCCAGCAGCTTGGAGGTTGCGCGGGAGCAGTACTTC
cdr3_aa: CASSLEVAREQYF

j_call: TRBJ1-2
d_call: -
v_call: TRBV19
clone_size: -
cdr3_nt: TGTGCCAGTAGTATAGTTACCACCAACGGGGTCTATGGCTACACCTTC
cdr3_aa: CASSIVTTNGVYGYTF

j_call: TRBJ1-1
d_call: -
v_call: TRBV19
clone_size: once
cdr3_nt: TGTGCCAGTATGGACACCCGGGGGACTGAAGCTTTCTTT
cdr3_aa: CASMDTRGTEAFF

j_call: TRBJ2-1
d_call: TRBD2
v_call: TRBV27
clone_size: once
cdr3_nt: TGTGCCAGCAGTTTAGGACTAGCGGGGTCGGGTGAGCAGTTCTTC
cdr3_aa: CASSLGLAGSGEQFF

j_call: TRBJ1-4
d_call: -
v_call: TRBV4-1
clone_size: -
cdr3_nt: TGCGCCAGCAGCCCCTCCCAGGGGTTTGGTGAAAAACTGTTTTTT
cdr3_aa: CASSPSQGFGEKLFF

j_call: TRBJ1-2
d_call: -
v_call: TRBV29-1
clone_size: -
cdr3_nt: TGCAGCGTTCGAGGGGGAAACTATGGCTACACCTTC
cdr3_aa: CSVRGGNYGYTF